This record looks at one TCR beta chain sequence and its context. Generated by immunoSEQ multiplex PCR, the TCRdb table keeps only in-frame clones and is missing some. The sample includes 94,000 or so clones, approximately 80% of them seen just once. This sample was included in a study of OX40 agonist ivuxolimab in advanced cancers. At baseline, cycle 4 day 1, and cycle 7 day 1, blood was sampled. The material was CD4+ or CD8+ T cells sorted from blood, obtained in a trial of the OX40 agonist ivuxolimab. The TCR was taken from an adult with an advanced solid tumor such as melanoma, head and neck, liver or kidney cancer.

The CDR3 DNA follows: TGTGCCAGCAGCGCCAGGGACAGGGAGCTGTTTTTT. It encodes CASSARDRELFF. This sequence joins TRBV7-9 and TRBJ2-2; tentative D call: TRBD1 (6 bases). The CDR3 contains 12 residues. Deletions cut 5 bases from V and 9 bases from J, with 10 bases between. Germline CDR1 is SEHNR and CDR2 is FQNEAQ (reference sequence).